A single sample gave rise to the 18 T cell receptor beta chains below, sequenced in a study of cytomegalovirus exposure and HLA in healthy donors. Primers included in the PCR were 60 Vbeta and 13 Jbeta primers. Sequencing was performed with immunoSEQ multiplex PCR; in TCRdb, only in-frame clones are kept and a portion is missing. The sample lists some 160,000 clones; around 74% were seen once. The sequencing input was PBMCs. These TCRs come from a woman aged 25 to 39 in good health and CMV-seronegative.

This chain links TRBV5-1 with TRBJ2-1; D remains ambiguous. Germline V gene data show CDR1 as SGHRS and CDR2 as YFSETQ. The CDR3 extends over 15 amino acids. V was pared by 0 bases and J by 2 bases, with 9 bases between. CDR3 protein: CASSLGAETYNEQFF. Written as DNA, the CDR3 is TGCGCCAGCAGCTTGGGGGCAGAGACCTACAATGAGCAGTTCTTC.

The V gene is TRBV6-5, the J gene TRBJ1-2; tentatively, D is TRBD1 (5 bases). The V and J ends lost 0 bases and 3 bases respectively, with 11 bases between them. Germline V CDR1 and CDR2: MNHEY, SVGAGI. The CDR3 spans 15 residues. CDR3 sequence: CASSYSEGWDYGYTF. CDR3 DNA: TGTGCCAGCAGTTACTCGGAGGGGTGGGACTATGGCTACACCTTC.

CDR3 in amino acids: CASSTPLAGGPNEQFF. The CDR3 DNA sequence: TGTGCCAGCAGCACCCCACTGGCGGGGGGGCCCAATGAGCAGTTCTTC. The chain has TRBV5-4 and TRBJ2-1; TRBD2 matches 9 bases. The V segment lost 4 bases and the J segment 6 bases; nucleotides outside the gene matches: 11. The V gene's germline CDR1 is SGHNT and CDR2 YYREEE (reference sequence). The CDR3 length is 16 residues. The variable domain in full, with the rest retrieved from reference TRBV5-4 and TRBJ2-1, is ETGVTQSPTHLIKTRGQQVTLRCSSQSGHNTVSWYQQALGQGPQFIFQYYREEENGRGNFPPRFSGLQFPNYSSELNVNALELDDSALYLCASSTPLAGGPNEQFFGPGTRLTVL.

V gene TRBV25-1 combines with J gene TRBJ2-2; D is possibly TRBD2 (6 bases). Trimming left V 6 bases short and J 3 bases short, with 14 bases between. This CDR3 has 15 residues. CDR1 and CDR2 (germline): MGHDK, SYGVNS. The CDR3 bases are TGTGCCAGCAGCGGCGGGGTTTTCGACACCGGGGAGCTGTTTTTT. Amino acids: CASSGGVFDTGELFF.

V is TRBV28 and J is TRBJ2-7; 10 bases are a match to TRBD2. Trimming cost V 5 bases and J 2 bases; bases outside gene matches: 9. Germline V CDR1 and CDR2: MDHEN, SYDVKM. The CDR3 loop spans 16 amino acids. The CDR3 nucleotides read TGTGCCAGCAGTGCCCTGAGACTAGCGGGCACCTACGAGCAGTACTTC. Translation: CASSALRLAGTYEQYF.

The chain recombines TRBV4-1 with TRBJ1-2, with TRBD1 identical over 8 bases. This CDR3 region has 18 residues. Germline loops: CDR1 MGHRA, CDR2 YSYEKL. V trimming: 5 bases; J trimming: 4 bases; junction bases outside the gene matches: 18. CDR3 in DNA: TGCGCCAGCAGCTCCATCGGACAGGGTCTGACGTTGGGCTATGGCTACACCTTC. Its translation is CASSSIGQGLTLGYGYTF.

The chain couples TRBV9 to TRBJ2-7, with a tentative D call TRBD1 (6 bases). Per germline, CDR1 SGDLS and CDR2 YYNGEE. Between the trimmed V and J ends, which lost 3 bases and 2 bases, there was a span of 18 bases. This CDR3 is 16 amino acids long. Here the CDR3 DNA reads TGTGCCAGCAGCGGGAGTACAGGGCTCTCCCCCTACGAGCAGTACTTC. Translated, it gives CASSGSTGLSPYEQYF.

A single count supports this clone. The rearrangement uses TRBV5-4 and TRBJ2-3; D is perhaps TRBD2 (7 bases). The CDR3 loop spans 14 amino acids. Germline values: CDR1 SGHNT, CDR2 YYREEE (reference sequence). V was clipped by 4 bases and J by 6 bases, with 15 bases between them. The CDR3 is CASSLAGGLDTQYF. The CDR3 DNA reads as TGTGCCAGCAGCCTTGCCGGGGGGCTCGATACGCAGTATTTT.

The V and J genes are TRBV6-1 and TRBJ1-4; 8 bases are a match to TRBD1. The ends lost 4 bases at V and 8 bases at J; junction bases unmatched: 6. The CDR3 runs to 14 residues. CDR1 and CDR2 (germline): MNHNS, SASEGT. This CDR3 reads CASSVGQGSEKLFF. The DNA of the CDR3 is TGTGCCAGCAGTGTCGGACAGGGCTCCGAAAAACTGTTTTTT.

The chain has TRBV7-2 and TRBJ2-7, with TRBD2 as a possible D gene (5 bases). The length of the CDR3 is 13 residues. The germline gives CDR1 SGHTA, CDR2 FQGNSA. Trimming took off 5 bases at V and 4 bases at J, with 12 bases between the two ends. In DNA, the CDR3 is TGTGCCAGCAGCCCCACACTAGGTTACGAGCAGTACTTC. It encodes CASSPTLGYEQYF.

This sequence joins TRBV6-6 and TRBJ2-2; 7 bases align to TRBD2. V shed 5 bases, J shed 5 bases, and the junction held 5 bases outside the gene matches. The CDR3 has 14 residues. The germline gives CDR1 MNHNY, CDR2 SVGAGI (reference sequence). The CDR3 here is CASSGSRGTGELFF. The CDR3 DNA reads TGTGCCAGCAGTGGCTCGCGGGGGACCGGGGAGCTGTTTTTT.

The chain couples TRBV7-2 to TRBJ2-1; 10 positions match TRBD2. With V trimmed by 2 bases and J by 1 base, 11 bases remained unmatched. The germline gives CDR1 SGHTA, CDR2 FQGNSA. The CDR3 runs 19 residues. The CDR3 DNA follows: TGTGCCAGCAGCTTATTCGTGATAGCGGGGGGCCTATCCTACAATGAGCAGTTCTTC. It translates to CASSLFVIAGGLSYNEQFF.

The table lists this clone with a count of one. The chain couples TRBV2 to TRBJ1-1; D ambiguous. Trimming removed 6 bases from V and 6 bases from J, with 14 bases in between. CDR3 length: 13 amino acids. Germline-derived CDR1 and CDR2 are SNHLY and FYNNEI. The CDR3 spells CASSELGGSEAFF. CDR3 sequence (DNA): TGTGCCAGCAGCGAGTTGGGAGGGTCTGAAGCTTTCTTT. Combining the CDR3 with reference TRBV2 and TRBJ1-1 gives the whole variable domain EPEVTQTPSHQVTQMGQEVILRCVPISNHLYFYWYRQILGQKVEFLVSFYNNEISEKSEIFDDQFSVERPDGSNFTLKIRSTKLEDSAMYFCASSELGGSEAFFGQGTRLTVV.

This chain connects TRBV5-1 to TRBJ1-2; 9 positions match TRBD1. V dropped 0 bases and J dropped 8; count of bases not matched to a gene: 2. The CDR3 has 13 residues. Per germline, CDR1 SGHRS and CDR2 YFSETQ. This CDR3 is CASSLGQGVGYTF. The CDR3 DNA reads as TGCGCCAGCAGCTTGGGACAGGGGGTAGGCTACACCTTC.

This chain joins TRBV10-3 and TRBJ2-2, with D possibly matching TRBD2 (5 bases). Germline V gene data show CDR1 as ENHRY and CDR2 as SYGVKD. The V and J ends lost 1 base and 4 bases respectively, with 13 bases between them. The CDR3 totals 16 residues. CDR3 DNA sequence: TGTGCCATCAGTGAGTATGGGGAGCTGAGCACCGGGGAGCTGTTTTTT. It specifies CAISEYGELSTGELFF.

The J gene is TRBJ1-5, the V gene TRBV6-6; TRBD1 is a possible D gene (6 bases). The CDR3 contains 14 residues. From germline, CDR1 is MNHNY and CDR2 SVGAGI (reference sequence). Trimming took 8 bases from V and 3 from J, leaving 14 bases between them. Here the CDR3 reads CASLEGGLNQPQHF. CDR3 nucleotide sequence: TGTGCCAGCCTCGAGGGGGGGCTCAATCAGCCCCAGCATTTT.

This clone was detected a few times. The genes are TRBV7-8 and TRBJ2-2, with 7 bases lining up with TRBD2. There are 17 residues in the CDR3. With 5 bases clipped from V and 0 bases from J, the junction kept 9 bases outside the gene matches. Per germline, CDR1 SGHVS and CDR2 FQNEAQ. This chain's CDR3 is CASSRSRGGTNTGELFF. In nucleotides, the CDR3 is TGTGCCAGCAGCCGATCTAGGGGAGGGACGAACACCGGGGAGCTGTTTTTT.

The rearrangement uses TRBV18 and TRBJ1-1, with D possibly TRBD1 on 5 matching bases. The ends were cut back, 6 bases at V and 7 bases at J, with 24 bases in the middle. Looked up from germline, CDR1 is KGHSH and CDR2 is LQKENI. CDR3 size: 16 residues. The CDR3 region is CASSTFPWSGQGEAFF. CDR3 nucleotide sequence: TGTGCCAGCTCGACCTTCCCGTGGAGTGGGCAGGGTGAAGCTTTCTTT. Based on the CDR3 plus reference TRBV18 and TRBJ1-1, the full variable domain is NAGVMQNPRHLVRRRGQEARLRCSPMKGHSHVYWYRQLPEEGLKFMVYLQKENIIDESGMPKERFSAEFPKEGPSILRIQQVVRGDSAAYFCASSTFPWSGQGEAFFGQGTRLTVV.